The clone carrying this T cell receptor beta chain was seen ten or more times. Using its own MiXCR run on the 5' RACE reads, TCRdb lists one record per CDR3 protein. The sample shows about 260,000 distinct CDR3 sequences, over 3% of them seen only once. V lost 5 bases and J lost 2, with 14 bases in between. The CDR3 totals 15 residues. Germline CDR1 is SGHAT and CDR2 is FQNNGV. The sample is drawn from a study of T cells after yellow fever vaccination. The input for sequencing was PBMCs, taken 15 days after the yellow fever booster vaccination. The sequence came from a young man who received the YFV17D yellow fever vaccine. The V call is TRBV11-2, the J call TRBJ2-3; tentatively, D is TRBD2 (5 bases). The CDR3 DNA is TGTGCCAGCAGCACCAGGCGGACTTTCACAGATACGCAGTATTTT. Encoded protein: CASSTRRTFTDTQYF.